The source of this T cell receptor (beta chain) is a study of blood T cell repertoires in COVID-19. On the study more broadly: Sources were T cells, B-cell-depleted T cells, or PBMCs; the material itself was cDNA or gDNA.

Original analysis: Cell counts per sample came from amplifying reference gene primers. The method was immunoSEQ multiplex PCR; TCRdb's version includes in-frame clones alone and lacks a portion of them. V and J calls and clone size are as listed in that table; D and trimming were resolved from the DNA. The sample shows under 150,000 clones, about 90% of them seen only once. The CDR3 loop spans 13 amino acids. The genes are TRBV21-1 and TRBJ1-2. TRBV21-1 is listed as a pseudogene. The sample comprised peripheral blood. The receptor was isolated from a man aged 45-60 years with active COVID-19. Here the CDR3 reads CASSPGGGTPSSF. CDR3 bases: TGTGCCAGCAGCCCGGGGGGGGGCACTCCGTCCTCCTTC.